Presented here are 17 T cell receptor beta chains from one specimen sequenced in a study of T-cell reconstitution after alpha-beta-depleted transplantation in children (dated by TCRdb to 2016 to 2017). Libraries were built with PCR. Sequencer: Illumina HiSeq 2500. Molecular barcoding was employed in the preparation of TCR libraries, with unique molecular identifiers being used to normalize TCRbeta repertoire quantification. TCRdb took the public reads, trimmed them with fastp at Q25, ran MiXCR for clone calling and kept in-frame beta chains. CDR3 protein sequences are deduplicated, and each keeps its most common genes and DNA. A total of around 190,000 distinct CDR3 sequences appear in this sample, roughly 7.1% of them only once. The biggest ten clones account for 5% to 6.5% of the sample. Per the publication, the treatment or condition label means: allogeneic hematopoietic cell transplantation with graft depleted of TCRalphabeta T cells and CD19 B cells.

The sample consisted of PBMCs, taken before TCRalphabeta/CD19-depleted stem cell transplant. These receptors were taken from a boy aged 2-15 years with acute lymphoblastic leukemia, due to receive a stem cell transplant.

The chain employs TRBV19 and TRBJ2-5; 9 bases match TRBD2. The CDR3 is 15 residues long. CDR1 and CDR2 from the germline V gene are LNHDA and SQIVND (reference sequence). V trimming: 6 bases; J trimming: 0 bases; junction bases outside the gene matches: 5. CDR3 residues: CASRQAGGNQETQYF. CDR3 in DNA: TGTGCCAGTAGGCAAGCGGGGGGAAACCAAGAGACCCAGTACTTC.

This clonotype came up many times. The chain recombines TRBV25-1 with TRBJ2-7; D possibly corresponds to TRBD2 (6 bases). The CDR3 is made up of 13 amino acids. Germline V lookup: CDR1 MGHDK, CDR2 SYGVNS. V lost 6 bases, J lost 3 bases, and 12 bases lay in between. The CDR3 loop reads CASSRELFYEQYF. For the CDR3, the DNA is TGTGCCAGCAGCCGGGAGCTCTTCTACGAGCAGTACTTC.

This clonotype has a handful of counts. The rearrangement joins TRBV11-2 to TRBJ2-1; a weak D match, TRBD2 (6 bases). CDR1 is SGHAT and CDR2 is FQNNGV in the germline V gene. The CDR3 totals 13 residues. V was shortened by 7 bases and J by 6 bases, with 13 bases between the two germline ends. The CDR3 nucleotides read TGTGCCAGCATTTCGACTAGAATCAATGAGCAGTTCTTC. Protein product: CASISTRINEQFF. Full variable domain (remainder filled in from reference TRBV11-2 and TRBJ2-1): EAGVAQSPRYKIIEKRQSVAFWCNPISGHATLYWYQQILGQGPKLLIQFQNNGVVDDSQLPKDRFSAERLKGVDSTLKIQPAKLEDSAVYLCASISTRINEQFFGPGTRLTVL.

The V gene is TRBV30, the J gene TRBJ1-2, with a tentative D call TRBD1 (5 bases). Germline loops: CDR1 GTSNPN, CDR2 SVGIG (reference sequence). This CDR3 spans 14 amino acids. V shed 3 bases and J shed 8 bases, with 19 bases lying between them. The chain's CDR3 is CAWSPFGGVGGYTF. DNA of the CDR3: TGTGCCTGGAGCCCCTTCGGAGGGGTCGGAGGCTACACCTTC.

The table lists this clonotype with many counts. V and J are TRBV7-3 and TRBJ2-1; D call uncertain. Trimming removed 1 base from V and 8 bases from J, with 12 bases in between. The V gene's germline CDR1 is SGHTA and CDR2 FQGTGA. CDR3 length: 14 residues. The DNA for the CDR3 is TGTGCCAGCAGCTTAAAGGGATTCGACGATGAGCAGTTCTTC. Translating it yields CASSLKGFDDEQFF.

The chain carries TRBV28 and TRBJ2-7; 7 bases match TRBD1. The CDR3 is made up of 12 amino acids. With V trimmed by 10 bases and J by 5 bases, 8 bases remained unmatched. Per germline, CDR1 MDHEN and CDR2 SYDVKM. CDR3 coding DNA: TGTGCCAACCTAGACAGGGAAAACGAGCAGTACTTC. Translated, it gives CANLDRENEQYF. Together with reference TRBV28 and TRBJ2-7, the CDR3 gives the full variable domain: DVKVTQSSRYLVKRTGEKVFLECVQDMDHENMFWYRQDPGLGLRLIYFSYDVKMKEKGDIPEGYSVSREKKERFSLILESASTNQTSMYLCANLDRENEQYFGPGTRLTVT.

This clonotype came up many times. This sequence joins TRBV5-1 and TRBJ2-1; 13 bases map to TRBD2. Trimming at V came to 4 bases and at J to 8 bases, leaving 9 bases not matched to a gene. The CDR3 runs to 16 residues. Germline V gene data show CDR1 as SGHRS and CDR2 as YFSETQ. As DNA, the CDR3 is TGCGCCAGCAGCCTCGGACTAGCGGGAGTCGGTTATGAGCAGTTCTTC. This codes for CASSLGLAGVGYEQFF.

This clonotype was recorded at least ten times. The chain links TRBV9 to TRBJ2-6; unclear D gene. The ends were cut back, 5 bases at V and 1 base at J, with 7 bases in the middle. CDR1 is SGDLS, CDR2 YYNGEE, per germline. The CDR3 length is 14 residues. CDR3 amino acids: CASSQDSGANVLTF. For the CDR3, the DNA is TGTGCCAGCAGTCAGGATTCTGGGGCCAACGTCCTGACTTTC.

This clonotype was picked up many times. This chain joins TRBV28 and TRBJ2-1, with 9 bases that match TRBD2. The CDR3 is 18 residues long. The V gene's germline CDR1 is MDHEN and CDR2 SYDVKM. V was pared by 6 bases and J by 2 bases, with 14 bases of the junction left unmatched. CDR3 residues: CASSFWFVAGGPYNEQFF. CDR3 nucleotides: TGTGCCAGCAGCTTTTGGTTCGTGGCGGGGGGGCCCTACAATGAGCAGTTCTTC.

This clonotype came up many times. The genes are TRBV15 and TRBJ2-5; D may be TRBD1 (6 bases). This CDR3 contains 13 residues. V was clipped by 1 base and J by 6 bases, with 9 bases between them. From germline, CDR1 is LNHNV and CDR2 YYDKDF (reference sequence). CDR3 nucleotides: TGTGCCACCAGCAGAGCCACAGGGCAGACCCAGTACTTC. Translation gives CATSRATGQTQYF.

This clonotype has more than one count but fewer than ten. The CDR3 nucleotides read TGTGCCAGCAGCCAAGATCCAATAGCGGGAGGGCCTAACACCGGGGAGCTGTTTTTT. It specifies CASSQDPIAGGPNTGELFF. The chain recombines TRBV4-2 with TRBJ2-2; TRBD2 aligns across 11 bases. J was trimmed by 2 bases and V by 0 bases; bases with no gene match: 8. The CDR3 is made up of 19 amino acids. CDR1 is LGHNA and CDR2 is YNFKEQ in the germline V gene.

This clonotype was observed many times. V gene TRBV7-2 combines with J gene TRBJ2-2, with a possible D match to TRBD1 (5 bases). CDR3 length equals 17 residues. The germline gives CDR1 SGHTA, CDR2 FQGNSA. The V end lost 8 bases, the J end lost 4 bases, and 23 bases lay between the germline ends. The DNA of the CDR3 is TGTGCCAGCGGACACGATTCTTCGGGTGTTGGCACCGGGGAGCTGTTTTTT. Translating gives CASGHDSSGVGTGELFF.

The chain employs TRBV11-2 and TRBJ2-7, with D perhaps being TRBD1 or TRBD2 (5 bases each). Germline loops: CDR1 SGHAT, CDR2 FQNNGV. The CDR3 is 15 residues long. With 5 bases removed from V and 0 bases from J, the gap between germline ends came to 14 bases. In DNA form, the CDR3 reads TGTGCCAGCAGCCGGGACCGGGCAAACTCCTACGAGCAGTACTTC. Its translation is CASSRDRANSYEQYF.

At least ten counts were recorded for this clonotype. V usage is TRBV20-1 and J usage is TRBJ2-7, with 8 bases identical to TRBD1. CDR1 is DFQATT and CDR2 is SNEGSKA in the germline V gene (reference sequence). Unmatched junction bases numbered 11, after V lost 5 bases and J lost 2 bases. The CDR3 runs to 15 residues. The CDR3: CSAEARDRTPYEQYF. Here the CDR3 DNA reads TGCAGTGCTGAGGCTCGGGACAGGACCCCCTACGAGCAGTACTTC.

At least ten counts were recorded for this clonotype. J is TRBJ2-7 and V is TRBV25-1; D unresolved. The CDR3 extends over 13 amino acids. Trimming removed 6 bases from V and 0 bases from J, with 9 bases in between. The germline gives CDR1 MGHDK, CDR2 SYGVNS. The CDR3 DNA follows: TGTGCCAGCAGGTCTCAGAGCTCCTACGAGCAGTACTTC. This encodes CASRSQSSYEQYF.

This clonotype came up many times. The V and J genes are TRBV7-8 and TRBJ2-1; maybe TRBD2 (6 bases). The CDR3 contains 14 residues. The ends were cut back, 0 bases at V and 6 bases at J, with 9 bases in the middle. The germline gives CDR1 SGHVS, CDR2 FQNEAQ. CDR3 in amino acids: CASSLAGGLNEQFF. DNA of the CDR3: TGTGCCAGCAGCTTAGCGGGGGGTCTCAATGAGCAGTTCTTC.

In this sample, this clonotype turned up many times. The chain employs TRBV29-1 and TRBJ1-1; no firm D call. Looked up from germline, CDR1 is SQVTM and CDR2 is ANQGSEA. The CDR3 contains 14 residues. V was trimmed by 1 base and J by 2 bases, leaving 11 bases between them. The CDR3 is CSVEVWKGNTEAFF. The CDR3 coding sequence is TGCAGCGTTGAAGTGTGGAAGGGAAACACTGAAGCTTTCTTT.